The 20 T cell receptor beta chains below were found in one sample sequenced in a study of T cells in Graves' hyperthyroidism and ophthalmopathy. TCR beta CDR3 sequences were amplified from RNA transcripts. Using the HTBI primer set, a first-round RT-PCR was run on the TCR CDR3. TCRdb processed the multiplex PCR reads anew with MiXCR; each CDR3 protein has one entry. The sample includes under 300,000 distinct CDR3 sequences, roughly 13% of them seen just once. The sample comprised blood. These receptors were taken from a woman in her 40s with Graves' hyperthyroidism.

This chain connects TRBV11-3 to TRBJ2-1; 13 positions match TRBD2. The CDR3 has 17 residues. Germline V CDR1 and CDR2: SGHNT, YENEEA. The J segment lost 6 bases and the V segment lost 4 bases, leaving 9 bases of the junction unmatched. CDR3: CASSSGLLAGGLNEQFF. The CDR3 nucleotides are TGTGCCAGCAGCTCGGGACTACTAGCGGGAGGGCTCAATGAGCAGTTCTTC.

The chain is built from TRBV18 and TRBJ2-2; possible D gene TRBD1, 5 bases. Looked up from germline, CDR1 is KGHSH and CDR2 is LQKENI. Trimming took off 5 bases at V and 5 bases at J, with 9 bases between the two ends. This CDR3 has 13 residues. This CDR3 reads CASSSQETGELFF. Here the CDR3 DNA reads TGTGCCAGCTCATCACAGGAGACCGGGGAGCTGTTTTTT.

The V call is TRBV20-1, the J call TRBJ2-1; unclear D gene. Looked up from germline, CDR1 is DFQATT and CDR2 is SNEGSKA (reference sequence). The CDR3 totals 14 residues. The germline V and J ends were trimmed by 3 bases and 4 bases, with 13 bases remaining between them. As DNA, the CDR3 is TGCAGTGCTAGGGACGAGCGCTATTACAATGAGCAGTTCTTC. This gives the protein CSARDERYYNEQFF.

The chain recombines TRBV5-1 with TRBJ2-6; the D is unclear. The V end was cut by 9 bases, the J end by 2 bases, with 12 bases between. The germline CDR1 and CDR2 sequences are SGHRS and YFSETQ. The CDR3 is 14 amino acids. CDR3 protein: CATTPDPGANVLTF. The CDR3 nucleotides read TGCGCCACCACCCCCGATCCTGGGGCCAACGTCCTGACTTTC.

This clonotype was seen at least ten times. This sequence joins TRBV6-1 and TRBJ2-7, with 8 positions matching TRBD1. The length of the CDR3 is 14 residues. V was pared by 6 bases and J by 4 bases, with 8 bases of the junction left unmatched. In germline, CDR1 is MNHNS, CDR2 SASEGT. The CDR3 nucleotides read TGTGCCAGCAGACGCGACAGGGGCCGTTACGAGCAGTACTTC. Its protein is CASRRDRGRYEQYF.

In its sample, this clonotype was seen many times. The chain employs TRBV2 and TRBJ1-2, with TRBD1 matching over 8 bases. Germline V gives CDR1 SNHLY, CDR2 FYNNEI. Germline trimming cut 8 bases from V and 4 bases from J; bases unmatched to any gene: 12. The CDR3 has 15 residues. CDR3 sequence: CASRQDREVGYGYTF. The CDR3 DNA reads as TGTGCCAGCCGGCAGGACAGGGAAGTTGGCTATGGCTACACCTTC.

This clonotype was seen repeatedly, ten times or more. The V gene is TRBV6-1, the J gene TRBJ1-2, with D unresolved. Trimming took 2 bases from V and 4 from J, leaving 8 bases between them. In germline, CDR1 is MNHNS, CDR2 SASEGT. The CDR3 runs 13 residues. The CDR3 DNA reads TGTGCCAGCAGTGAACAGGAGTCCTATGGCTACACCTTC. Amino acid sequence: CASSEQESYGYTF.

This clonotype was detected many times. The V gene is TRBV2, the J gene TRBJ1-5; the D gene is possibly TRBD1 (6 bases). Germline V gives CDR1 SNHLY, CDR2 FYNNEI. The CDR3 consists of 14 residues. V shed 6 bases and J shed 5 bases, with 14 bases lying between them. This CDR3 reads CASSPGGADQPQHF. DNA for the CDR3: TGTGCCAGCAGCCCTGGGGGCGCGGATCAGCCCCAGCATTTT. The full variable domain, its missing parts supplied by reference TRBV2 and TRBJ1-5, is EPEVTQTPSHQVTQMGQEVILRCVPISNHLYFYWYRQILGQKVEFLVSFYNNEISEKSEIFDDQFSVERPDGSNFTLKIRSTKLEDSAMYFCASSPGGADQPQHFGDGTRLSIL.

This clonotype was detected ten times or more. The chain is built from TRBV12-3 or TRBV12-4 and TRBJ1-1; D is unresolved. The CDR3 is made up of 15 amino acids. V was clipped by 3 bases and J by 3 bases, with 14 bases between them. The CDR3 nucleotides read TGTGCCAGCAGTTTGGGTCTCCCGACGGACACTGAAGCTTTCTTT. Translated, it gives CASSLGLPTDTEAFF.

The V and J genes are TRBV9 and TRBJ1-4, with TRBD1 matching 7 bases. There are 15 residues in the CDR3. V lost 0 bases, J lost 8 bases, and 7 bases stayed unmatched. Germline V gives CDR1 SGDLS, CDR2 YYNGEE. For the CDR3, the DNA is TGTGCCAGCAGCGTAGGTATCAGGGGGAACGAAAAACTGTTTTTT. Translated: CASSVGIRGNEKLFF.

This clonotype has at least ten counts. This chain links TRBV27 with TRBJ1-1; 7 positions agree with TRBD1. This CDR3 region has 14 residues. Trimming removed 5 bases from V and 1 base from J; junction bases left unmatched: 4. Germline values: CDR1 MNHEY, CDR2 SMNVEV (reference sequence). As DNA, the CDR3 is TGTGCCAGCAGTCGACAGGGCTGGAACACTGAAGCTTTCTTT. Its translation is CASSRQGWNTEAFF.

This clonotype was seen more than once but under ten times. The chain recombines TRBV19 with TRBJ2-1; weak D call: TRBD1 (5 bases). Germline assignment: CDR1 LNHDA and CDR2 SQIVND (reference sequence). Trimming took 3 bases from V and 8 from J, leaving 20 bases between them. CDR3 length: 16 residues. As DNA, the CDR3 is TGTGCCAGTAGTATCCCCTACCGTCAACAGGTCCATGAGCAGTTCTTC. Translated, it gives CASSIPYRQQVHEQFF.

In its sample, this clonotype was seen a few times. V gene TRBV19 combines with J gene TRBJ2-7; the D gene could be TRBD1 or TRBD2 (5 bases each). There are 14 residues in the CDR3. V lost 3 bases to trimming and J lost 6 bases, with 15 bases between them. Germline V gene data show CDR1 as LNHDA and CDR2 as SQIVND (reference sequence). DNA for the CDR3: TGTGCCAGTAGTATCGGGGACCCCGGCGGCGAGCAGTACTTC. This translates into CASSIGDPGGEQYF.

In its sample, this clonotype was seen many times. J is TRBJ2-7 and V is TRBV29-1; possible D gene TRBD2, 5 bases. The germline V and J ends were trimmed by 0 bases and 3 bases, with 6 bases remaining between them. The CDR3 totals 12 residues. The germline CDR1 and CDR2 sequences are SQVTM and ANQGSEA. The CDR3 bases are TGCAGCGTTGAAGAGGCGGGCTACGAGCAGTACTTC. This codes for CSVEEAGYEQYF.

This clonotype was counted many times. The CDR3 bases are TGTGCCAGCAGCTCCTCCTCCCCAAGACAGGTCGGGGAGCTGTTTTTT. Translation gives CASSSSSPRQVGELFF. This chain joins TRBV11-2 and TRBJ2-2; TRBD1 is a possible D gene (6 bases). The CDR3 contains 16 residues. CDR1 is SGHAT, CDR2 FQNNGV, per germline. V was trimmed by 4 bases and J by 7 bases, leaving 19 bases between them.

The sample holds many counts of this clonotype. The CDR3 DNA follows: TGTGCCAGCAGTGTATCCCAGGCCGGGGCCAACGTCCTGACTTTC. Its translation is CASSVSQAGANVLTF. The chain employs TRBV2 and TRBJ2-6, with D unclear. V lost 4 bases, J lost 4 bases, and 11 bases lay in between. CDR3 size: 15 residues. Germline V gives CDR1 SNHLY, CDR2 FYNNEI.

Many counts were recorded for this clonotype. CDR3 region: CASSPTGASGQPQHF. In nucleotides, the CDR3 is TGTGCCAGCTCACCAACGGGGGCGTCAGGCCAGCCCCAGCATTTT. The chain employs TRBV18 and TRBJ1-5; weak D call: TRBD1 (6 bases). There are 15 residues in the CDR3. The V gene lost 2 bases and the J gene lost 7 bases, with 15 bases spanning the gap. The germline CDR1 and CDR2 sequences are KGHSH and LQKENI.

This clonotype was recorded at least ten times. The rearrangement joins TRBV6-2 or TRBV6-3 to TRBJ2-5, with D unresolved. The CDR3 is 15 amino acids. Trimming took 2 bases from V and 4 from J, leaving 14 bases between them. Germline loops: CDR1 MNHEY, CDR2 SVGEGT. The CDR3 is CASSYPRPLRETQYF. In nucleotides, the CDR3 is TGTGCCAGCAGTTACCCGAGACCCCTAAGAGAGACCCAGTACTTC.

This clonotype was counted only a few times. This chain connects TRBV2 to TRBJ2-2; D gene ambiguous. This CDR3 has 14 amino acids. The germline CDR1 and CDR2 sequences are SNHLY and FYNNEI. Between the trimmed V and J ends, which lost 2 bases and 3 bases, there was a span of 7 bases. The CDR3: CASSERMDTGELFF. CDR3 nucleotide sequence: TGTGCCAGCAGTGAACGTATGGACACCGGGGAGCTGTTTTTT.

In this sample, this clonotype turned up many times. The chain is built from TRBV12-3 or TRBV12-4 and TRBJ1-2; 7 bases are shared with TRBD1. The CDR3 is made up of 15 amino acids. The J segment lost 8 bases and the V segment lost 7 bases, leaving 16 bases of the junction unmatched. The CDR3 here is CASTPTPDRPGGYTF. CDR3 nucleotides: TGTGCCAGCACCCCTACCCCGGACAGGCCAGGGGGCTACACCTTC.